This T cell receptor beta chain originates from a study of blood T cell repertoires in COVID-19. Whole-study context: Samples taken during acute and convalescent COVID-19 were collected in the United States, Italy and Spain. Sample material is recorded as cDNA or gDNA derived from T cells, B-cell-depleted T cells, or PBMCs.

Per the authors' pipeline: Amplification from reference gene primers served as the basis for estimated nucleated cell counts. Here immunoSEQ multiplex PCR was the method, and the copy in TCRdb shows in-frame clones only, minus some. The D gene and trimming were derived from the DNA, and the V and J assignments and clone size from that table. The sample has 140,000 to 150,000 clones, around 90% seen once. Germline assignment: CDR1 LNHNV and CDR2 YYDKDF (reference sequence). CDR3 length: 15 residues. V shed 1 base and J shed 1 base, with 10 bases lying between them. Material for sequencing was peripheral blood. The V call is TRBV15, the J call TRBJ1-1; D is uncertain. The TCR comes from a human donor in a cohort sampled during active COVID-19. CDR3 protein: CATSRARGTNTEAFF. The CDR3 DNA follows: TGTGCCACCAGCAGAGCTCGGGGTACGAACACTGAAGCTTTCTTT.